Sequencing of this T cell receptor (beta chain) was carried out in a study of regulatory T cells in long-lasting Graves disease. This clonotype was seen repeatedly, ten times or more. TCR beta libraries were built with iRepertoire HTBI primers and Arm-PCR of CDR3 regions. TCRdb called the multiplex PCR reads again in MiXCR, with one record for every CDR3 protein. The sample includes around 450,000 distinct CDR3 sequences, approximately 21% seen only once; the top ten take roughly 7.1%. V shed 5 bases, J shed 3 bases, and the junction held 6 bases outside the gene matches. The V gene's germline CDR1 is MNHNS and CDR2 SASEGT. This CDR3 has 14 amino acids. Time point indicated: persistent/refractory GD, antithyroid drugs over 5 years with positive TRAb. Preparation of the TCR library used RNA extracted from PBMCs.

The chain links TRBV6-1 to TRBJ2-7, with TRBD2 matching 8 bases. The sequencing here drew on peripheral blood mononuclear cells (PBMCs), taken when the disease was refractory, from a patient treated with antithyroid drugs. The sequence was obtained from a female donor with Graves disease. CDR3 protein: CASSPREGLYEQYF. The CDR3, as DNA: TGTGCCAGCAGTCCCCGGGAGGGCCTCTACGAGCAGTACTTC.